Below, 21 T cell receptor beta chains from the same sample are listed, as sequenced in a study of human T cells and chemical hapten exposure (dated by TCRdb to about 2021). This specimen's time point label, interpreted: healthy volunteer bleed at 6 weeks. Unfractionated whole blood was collected in Tempus Blood RNA tubes, and total RNA was extracted from that blood. Preparation of the library involved RACE. TCRdb lists the instrument as NextSeq 500. TCRdb reprocessing: public reads trimmed at Q25 with fastp, clones called with MiXCR, in-frame beta chains kept. Rows are combined by CDR3 protein, so each entry shows the most common genes and DNA. This sample gives 70,000 to 85,000 distinct CDR3 sequences in total; over 8.5% of them show up just once. Approximately 1.5% of the sample is in the top ten clones. Input material: whole blood. These receptors all stem from a male donor in good health. Some clones in this sample may be carry-over from other donors' samples.

This chain joins TRBV12-3 or TRBV12-4 and TRBJ2-1; the D is unclear. Trimming removed 10 bases from V and 9 bases from J, with 16 bases in between. This CDR3 comprises 12 residues. The CDR3 reads CATSSIAPEQFF. As DNA, the CDR3 is TGTGCCACCTCTTCCATAGCCCCTGAGCAGTTCTTC.

The chain uses TRBV6-1 and TRBJ2-7, with 9 bases aligning to TRBD1. CDR1 and CDR2 (germline): MNHNS, SASEGT. Trimming cost V 5 bases and J 3 bases; bases outside gene matches: 2. CDR3 length: 13 amino acids. CDR3 nucleotides: TGTGCCAGCAGTAGGACAGGGGACTACGAGCAGTACTTC. It specifies CASSRTGDYEQYF.

This clonotype was counted a few times. The chain joins TRBV6-4 to TRBJ2-2; TRBD1 agrees at 7 bases. The CDR3 extends over 14 amino acids. Germline CDR1 reads MRHNA; CDR2 reads SNTAGT. With V trimmed by 2 bases and J by 3 bases, 0 bases remained unmatched. The CDR3 sequence: CASSDDRDTGELFF. The CDR3 bases are TGTGCCAGCAGTGACGACAGGGACACCGGGGAGCTGTTTTTT.

This clonotype has ten or more counts. The chain combines TRBV7-9 with TRBJ1-1; D remains ambiguous. V was clipped by 1 base and J by 4 bases, with 7 bases between them. This CDR3 is 13 amino acids long. Germline assignment: CDR1 SEHNR and CDR2 FQNEAQ (reference sequence). The CDR3 region has the DNA TGTGCCAGCAGCTTAGACTGGGGCACTGAAGCTTTCTTT. It specifies CASSLDWGTEAFF. The whole variable domain, remainder taken from reference TRBV7-9 and TRBJ1-1, is DTGVSQNPRHKITKRGQNVTFRCDPISEHNRLYWYRQTLGQGPEFLTYFQNEAQLEKSRLLSDRFSAERPKGSFSTLEIQRTEQGDSAMYLCASSLDWGTEAFFGQGTRLTVV.

The V gene is TRBV10-3, the J gene TRBJ2-5, with TRBD2 matching over 7 bases. This CDR3 region has 16 residues. Per the germline V gene, CDR1 is ENHRY and CDR2 is SYGVKD. Trimming cost V 0 bases and J 2 bases; bases outside gene matches: 6. CDR3 sequence reads: CAISESERGLQETQYF. As DNA, the CDR3 is TGTGCCATCAGTGAGTCGGAGCGGGGACTTCAAGAGACCCAGTACTTC.

This clonotype has more than one count but fewer than ten. V and J are TRBV9 and TRBJ2-3; 9 nucleotides line up with TRBD1. CDR3 length: 15 amino acids. Germline loops: CDR1 SGDLS, CDR2 YYNGEE. V shed 0 bases, J shed 5 bases, and the junction held 4 bases outside the gene matches. The CDR3 bases are TGTGCCAGCAGCGTAGCCGGGACAGGGCAAGATACGCAGTATTTT. It encodes CASSVAGTGQDTQYF.

This clonotype was counted only a few times. The V and J genes are TRBV5-1 and TRBJ2-1, with 9 nucleotides matching TRBD1. V trimming: 4 bases; J trimming: 8 bases; junction bases outside the gene matches: 7. CDR3 length equals 14 residues. Germline V gene data show CDR1 as SGHRS and CDR2 as YFSETQ. For the CDR3, the DNA is TGCGCCAGCAGCCCACAGGGGGCTCGGGATGAGCAGTTCTTC. This encodes CASSPQGARDEQFF.

This clonotype was picked up a small number of times. Here the CDR3 reads CASSQGELNYGYTF. The CDR3, as DNA: TGTGCCAGCAGCCAGGGAGAGCTGAACTATGGCTACACCTTC. The chain has TRBV13 and TRBJ1-2; TRBD1 might be the D (5 bases). Trimming cost V 5 bases and J 2 bases, with 12 bases left between them. CDR3 length equals 14 residues. Germline V CDR1 and CDR2: PRHDT, FYEKMQ (reference sequence). Full variable domain (outside the CDR3, taken from reference TRBV13 and TRBJ1-2): AAGVIQSPRHLIKEKRETATLKCYPIPRHDTVYWYQQGPGQDPQFLISFYEKMQSDKGSIPDRFSAQQFSDYHSELNMSSLELGDSALYFCASSQGELNYGYTFGSGTRLTVV.

This clonotype was counted a single time. This chain uses TRBV5-4 with TRBJ2-7; D is ambiguous. Germline assignment: CDR1 SGHNT and CDR2 YYREEE (reference sequence). Trimming stripped 3 bases from V and 0 bases from J, with 10 bases between. The CDR3 sequence is 14 residues long. This chain's CDR3 is CASSSPGVSYEQYF. The DNA of the CDR3 is TGTGCCAGCAGCTCTCCGGGCGTCTCCTACGAGCAGTACTTC. Full variable domain (rest looked up from reference TRBV5-4 and TRBJ2-7): ETGVTQSPTHLIKTRGQQVTLRCSSQSGHNTVSWYQQALGQGPQFIFQYYREEENGRGNFPPRFSGLQFPNYSSELNVNALELDDSALYLCASSSPGVSYEQYFGPGTRLTVT.

This clonotype was found a few times. This chain uses TRBV9 with TRBJ2-1; D gene ambiguous. Trimming shortened V by 4 bases and J by 0 bases, and 14 bases separated the two germline ends. Germline CDR1 and CDR2: SGDLS and YYNGEE. The length of the CDR3 is 16 residues. The CDR3 protein is CASSPRLLSSYNEQFF. DNA for the CDR3: TGTGCCAGCAGCCCGAGACTTCTTAGCTCCTACAATGAGCAGTTCTTC.

Turning to this clonotype: A read error is possible here, since a much larger clone lies one base away. The chain carries TRBV7-2 and TRBJ2-5; D uncertain. The germline V gene encodes CDR1 SGHTA and CDR2 FQGNSA. The CDR3 covers 14 residues. CDR3 DNA: TGTGCCAGCAGCCCCGACTTGAAACGAGAGACCCGGTACTTC. This encodes CASSPDLKRETRYF.

This chain uses TRBV2 with TRBJ1-3; D is possibly TRBD1 (6 bases). The CDR3 spans 16 residues. Trimming pared 6 bases from V and 1 base from J, leaving 16 bases between. Germline values: CDR1 SNHLY, CDR2 FYNNEI. The CDR3 DNA is TGTGCCAGCAGGACGACAGGTCCAACTTCTGGAAACACCATATATTTT. Protein sequence: CASRTTGPTSGNTIYF.

This clonotype showed up just a few times. The chain carries TRBV10-2 and TRBJ1-6; 9 bases align to TRBD1. Germline V CDR1 and CDR2: WSHSY, SAAADI. After removal of 0 bases from V and 6 bases from J, the junction contained 0 bases not matched to a gene. There are 15 residues in the CDR3. The CDR3 loop is CASSESGQGNSPLHF. As DNA, the CDR3 is TGCGCCAGCAGTGAGTCGGGACAGGGTAATTCACCCCTCCACTTT.

This clonotype has a handful of counts. This chain uses TRBV20-1 with TRBJ2-5, with 11 bases fitting TRBD2. CDR1 and CDR2 (germline): DFQATT, SNEGSKA (reference sequence). J lost 5 bases, V lost 7 bases, and 9 bases had no gene match. CDR3 size: 14 residues. The CDR3 sequence is CSVYLAGGPETQYF. The CDR3 DNA reads TGCAGTGTCTATTTAGCGGGGGGGCCTGAGACCCAGTACTTC.

For this clonotype: A much larger clone sits a single nucleotide away, making a read error possible. The chain employs TRBV12-3 or TRBV12-4 and TRBJ2-1; 9 bases map to TRBD1. CDR3 length: 13 amino acids. CDR3 DNA sequence: TGTCCCAGCAGTCCCGACAGGGGGAATGAGCAGTTCTTC. It specifies CPSSPDRGNEQFF.

This chain's CDR3 is CASSLSTSSLQFF. The CDR3 DNA follows: TGTGCCAGCAGCTTATCCACTTCCTCACTGCAGTTCTTC. This chain connects TRBV7-9 to TRBJ2-1; no definite D call. V gave up 2 bases and J gave up 12 bases, with 14 bases separating them. Germline values: CDR1 SEHNR, CDR2 FQNEAQ (reference sequence). The CDR3 has 13 residues.

This clonotype was recorded many times. V is TRBV6-1 and J is TRBJ1-5, with D perhaps TRBD1 (6 bases). The germline V gene has CDR1 MNHNS and CDR2 SASEGT. The ends were cut back, 2 bases at V and 9 bases at J, with 11 bases in the middle. This CDR3 is built from 13 residues. CDR3 sequence: CASSETGPMPQHF. The CDR3 DNA reads TGTGCCAGCAGTGAAACAGGGCCTATGCCCCAGCATTTT.

This clonotype was seen many times. J is TRBJ2-2 and V is TRBV20-1; 8 bases are a match to TRBD1. Per the germline V gene, CDR1 is DFQATT and CDR2 is SNEGSKA (reference sequence). Trimming cost V 4 bases and J 3 bases; bases outside gene matches: 10. The length of the CDR3 is 16 residues. CDR3 nucleotide sequence: TGCAGTGCTAAGCAGGGGGCGATCCCGCACACCGGGGAGCTGTTTTTT. The encoded protein is CSAKQGAIPHTGELFF.

There are a few counts of this clonotype. This chain connects TRBV7-9 to TRBJ2-7, with D uncertain. With 1 base removed from V and 6 bases from J, the gap between germline ends came to 10 bases. The CDR3 is 13 residues long. The V gene's germline CDR1 is SEHNR and CDR2 FQNEAQ (reference sequence). CDR3 sequence reads: CASSLGPAREQYF. The CDR3 DNA is TGTGCCAGCAGCTTAGGACCGGCACGCGAGCAGTACTTC. Variable domain in full (rest from reference TRBV7-9 and TRBJ2-7): DTGVSQNPRHKITKRGQNVTFRCDPISEHNRLYWYRQTLGQGPEFLTYFQNEAQLEKSRLLSDRFSAERPKGSFSTLEIQRTEQGDSAMYLCASSLGPAREQYFGPGTRLTVT.

This clonotype has at least ten counts. CDR3 sequence: CASSLDSAETQYF. CDR3 sequence (DNA): TGCGCCAGCAGCTTGGACAGTGCTGAGACCCAGTACTTC. The V gene is TRBV5-1, the J gene TRBJ2-5; D is unresolved. In germline, CDR1 is SGHRS, CDR2 YFSETQ. Trimming took off 0 bases at V and 5 bases at J, with 8 bases between the two ends. The CDR3 extends over 13 amino acids.

The gene calls are TRBV29-1 and TRBJ2-5; 14 nucleotides match TRBD2. Per the germline V gene, CDR1 is SQVTM and CDR2 is ANQGSEA. V shed 6 bases and J 4 bases; nucleotides not matched to a gene: 13. This CDR3 contains 17 residues. CDR3 bases: TGCAGCGTCCTAAGGACCGGACTAGCGGGAGGAGGAGAGACCCAGTACTTC. It encodes CSVLRTGLAGGGETQYF.